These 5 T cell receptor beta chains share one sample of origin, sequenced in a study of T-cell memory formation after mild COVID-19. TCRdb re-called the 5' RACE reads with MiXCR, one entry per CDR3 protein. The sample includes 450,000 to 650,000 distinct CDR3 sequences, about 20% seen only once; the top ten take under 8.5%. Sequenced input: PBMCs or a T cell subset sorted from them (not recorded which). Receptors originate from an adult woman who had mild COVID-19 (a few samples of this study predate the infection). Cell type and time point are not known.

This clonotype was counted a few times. The CDR3 loop is CASSSPRTSSDNEQFF. The CDR3 bases are TGTGCCAGCAGCTCCCCACGGACTAGCAGTGACAATGAGCAGTTCTTC. The chain carries TRBV9 and TRBJ2-1; 8 nucleotides match TRBD2. V gave up 4 bases and J gave up 5 bases; unmatched junction bases: 11. The CDR3 contains 16 residues. Per germline, CDR1 SGDLS and CDR2 YYNGEE.

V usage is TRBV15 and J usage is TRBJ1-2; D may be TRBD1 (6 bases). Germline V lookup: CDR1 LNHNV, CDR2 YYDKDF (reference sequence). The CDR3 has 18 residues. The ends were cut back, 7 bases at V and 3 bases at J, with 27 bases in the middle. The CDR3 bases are TGTGCCACCAACGAAGGGGGGCTCGCACCTTCCGGGCACTATGGCTACACCTTC. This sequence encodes CATNEGGLAPSGHYGYTF.

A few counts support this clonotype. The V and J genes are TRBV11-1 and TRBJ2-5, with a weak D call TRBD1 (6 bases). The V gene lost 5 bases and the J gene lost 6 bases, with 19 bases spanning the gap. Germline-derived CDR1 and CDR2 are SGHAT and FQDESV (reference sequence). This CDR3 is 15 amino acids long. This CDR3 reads CASSGLQGMRKTQYF. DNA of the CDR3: TGTGCCAGCAGCGGCCTACAGGGTATGAGAAAGACCCAGTACTTC.

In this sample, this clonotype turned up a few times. The CDR3 DNA reads as TGTGCCAGCAGGAAGACTAGCGGGCGCTCTGGGGAGCAGTACTTC. Protein sequence: CASRKTSGRSGEQYF. This sequence joins TRBV3-1 and TRBJ2-7, with 10 bases lining up with TRBD2. The germline CDR1 and CDR2 sequences are LGHDT and YNNKEL (reference sequence). Trimming cost V 6 bases and J 7 bases; bases outside gene matches: 12. The CDR3 is 15 residues long.

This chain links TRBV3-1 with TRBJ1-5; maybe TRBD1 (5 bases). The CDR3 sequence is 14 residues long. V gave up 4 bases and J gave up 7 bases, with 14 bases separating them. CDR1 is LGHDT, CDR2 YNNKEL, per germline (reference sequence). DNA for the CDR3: TGTGCCAGCAGCCCAGGGACCATTCGACAGCCCCAGCATTTT. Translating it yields CASSPGTIRQPQHF.